This T cell receptor beta chain appears in the sequencing data of a study of cytotoxic CD8 clonotypes in ibrutinib-treated CLL. Study-wide context: Researchers reported about a dozen relapsed/refractory and roughly 15 treatment-naive patients, 17 of them IGHV unmutated.

TCRdb's copy holds only in-frame clones and misses some; the assay was immunoSEQ multiplex PCR. The table lists about 26,000 clones, almost 85% of them singletons. Overall study findings and caveats: An increase in clonality occurred at ibrutinib response, followed by a return toward baseline at progression. At baseline, clonality was higher than in age-matched healthy donors and correlated with CD8+ counts.

In the case of this clone: The target antigen is unknown.

CDR1 is SGHRS, CDR2 YFSETQ, per germline. The CDR3 loop spans 15 amino acids. Trimming removed 4 bases from V and 5 bases from J, with 15 bases in between. Sequenced material: PBMCs, taken after 24 months of ibrutinib treatment. This TCR came from a human donor with chronic lymphocytic leukemia. The chain joins TRBV5-1 to TRBJ1-4; no firm D call. CDR3 in amino acids: CASSNPGIQNEKLFF. The CDR3 DNA follows: TGCGCCAGCAGCAATCCGGGAATACAAAATGAAAAACTGTTTTTT.